A single sample is the source of the 29 T cell receptor beta chains below, sequenced in a study of cytomegalovirus exposure and HLA in healthy donors. Vbeta (60) and Jbeta (13) primers were used in the PCR. Sequencing used immunoSEQ multiplex PCR; TCRdb keeps in-frame clones, though not all of them. The repertoire holds about 170,000 clones, with around 68% as singletons. The sample was PBMCs. The receptor set was obtained from a man aged 40-49 years in good health and CMV-seronegative.

The V gene is TRBV13, the J gene TRBJ2-1; D perhaps matches TRBD2 (7 bases). The CDR3 is 15 residues long. Germline lookup yields CDR1 PRHDT and CDR2 FYEKMQ (reference sequence). Between the trimmed V and J ends, which lost 0 bases and 2 bases, there was a span of 8 bases. CDR3 residues: CASSLGGGPYNEQFF. For the CDR3, the DNA is TGTGCCAGCAGCTTAGGGGGGGGGCCCTACAATGAGCAGTTCTTC.

The chain is built from TRBV29-1 and TRBJ2-7; possibly TRBD2 for D (5 bases). Germline V gene data show CDR1 as SQVTM and CDR2 as ANQGSEA. The CDR3 consists of 13 residues. The V gene lost 5 bases and the J gene lost 2 bases, with 13 bases spanning the gap. The CDR3 loop is CSVREPQPYEQYF. Written as DNA, the CDR3 is TGCAGCGTTAGGGAGCCACAACCCTACGAGCAGTACTTC.

This clone appeared a few times. V and J are TRBV5-4 and TRBJ2-1; 10 bases are a match to TRBD2. Trimming at V came to 1 base and at J to 7 bases, leaving 5 bases not matched to a gene. The CDR3 covers 15 residues. Looked up from germline, CDR1 is SGHNT and CDR2 is YYREEE (reference sequence). The chain's CDR3 is CASSLIQGLANEQFF. CDR3 in DNA: TGTGCCAGCAGCTTGATTCAGGGACTAGCGAATGAGCAGTTCTTC.

The J gene is TRBJ2-7, the V gene TRBV6-6; TRBD2 agrees at 13 bases. This CDR3 has 15 amino acids. J lost 1 base, V lost 6 bases, and 3 bases had no gene match. Germline V gene data show CDR1 as MNHNY and CDR2 as SVGAGI (reference sequence). CDR3 region: CASREGLAGSYEQYF. In DNA, the CDR3 is TGTGCCAGCAGAGAGGGACTAGCGGGGTCCTACGAGCAGTACTTC.

The chain is built from TRBV29-1 and TRBJ1-1; D remains unclear. Per the germline V gene, CDR1 is SQVTM and CDR2 is ANQGSEA. The length of the CDR3 is 11 residues. The germline V and J ends were trimmed by 2 bases and 4 bases, with 5 bases remaining between them. CDR3: CSVEQSTEAFF. The CDR3 nucleotides are TGCAGCGTTGAACAGTCCACTGAAGCTTTCTTT.

This clone was counted only a few times. V usage is TRBV4-1 and J usage is TRBJ1-5; D may be TRBD1 (6 bases). Germline V lookup: CDR1 MGHRA, CDR2 YSYEKL. CDR3 length: 13 residues. V gave up 6 bases and J gave up 10 bases, with 16 bases separating them. DNA for the CDR3: TGCGCCAGCAGACAGGGCCTAGGGGGACCCCAGCATTTT. It is translated as CASRQGLGGPQHF.

This clone was found a few times. This sequence joins TRBV7-2 and TRBJ2-5, with TRBD1 matching over 10 bases. Judging by the DNA end, TRBJ2-7 fits better; the J call may be wrong. This CDR3 region has 15 residues. Germline V lookup: CDR1 SGHTA, CDR2 FQGNSA. Here the CDR3 reads CASSLDGTGVHEQYF. In DNA form, the CDR3 reads TGTGCCAGCAGCTTAGACGGGACAGGGGTCCACGAGCAGTACTTC.

As DNA, the CDR3 is TGTGCCAGCAGCCAAGGCGGAACCAATAATTCACCCCTCCACTTT. Its translation is CASSQGGTNNSPLHF. The chain recombines TRBV4-2 with TRBJ1-6; D unclear. Germline V lookup: CDR1 LGHNA, CDR2 YNFKEQ. The CDR3 loop spans 15 amino acids. V was trimmed by 1 base and J by 5 bases, leaving 9 bases between them.

This rearrangement joins TRBV2 to TRBJ2-1; D unresolved. The V and J ends lost 8 bases and 9 bases respectively, with 8 bases between them. Germline loops: CDR1 SNHLY, CDR2 FYNNEI. This CDR3 spans 10 amino acids. The CDR3, as DNA: TGTGCCAGCGCGGAGAGTGAGCAGTTCTTC. It codes for CASAESEQFF.

This clone was detected only a few times. A read error may explain this, as a much larger clone is one base away. The chain has TRBV7-3 and TRBJ2-4; 11 bases are a match to TRBD2. The CDR3 is made up of 16 amino acids. In germline, CDR1 is SGHTA, CDR2 FQGTGA. After removal of 2 bases from V and 4 bases from J, the junction contained 4 bases not matched to a gene. The CDR3 DNA sequence: TGTGCCAGCAGCTTAGCTACTAGCGGGAGAAAAAACATTCAGTACTTC. Encoded protein: CASSLATSGRKNIQYF.

V and J are TRBV5-1 and TRBJ2-5; no definite D call. The CDR3 is 15 residues long. V was pared by 0 bases and J by 2 bases, with 11 bases between. Germline CDR1 and CDR2: SGHRS and YFSETQ. This CDR3 reads CASSLAGQVQETQYF. As DNA, the CDR3 is TGCGCCAGCAGCTTGGCCGGTCAGGTTCAAGAGACCCAGTACTTC.

The rearrangement links TRBV7-2 to TRBJ2-7; D possibly corresponds to TRBD2 (6 bases). The V and J ends lost 2 bases and 0 bases respectively, with 8 bases between them. Germline-derived CDR1 and CDR2 are SGHTA and FQGNSA. The CDR3 loop spans 14 amino acids. The CDR3 DNA reads TGTGCCAGCAGCTTACGGAGGGGCTCCTACGAGCAGTACTTC. It codes for CASSLRRGSYEQYF.

The rearrangement links TRBV5-1 to TRBJ2-5; TRBD2 aligns across 16 bases. V shed 4 bases and J 2 bases; nucleotides not matched to a gene: 2. The germline CDR1 and CDR2 sequences are SGHRS and YFSETQ. This CDR3 contains 16 residues. CDR3 loop: CASSPGLAGGQETQYF. Written as DNA, the CDR3 is TGCGCCAGCAGCCCGGGACTAGCGGGGGGGCAAGAGACCCAGTACTTC.

The rearrangement links TRBV7-8 to TRBJ1-5, with TRBD1 identical over 8 bases. This CDR3 has 16 amino acids. Germline V gene lookup returns CDR1 SGHVS and CDR2 FQNEAQ. The junction had 10 bases not matched to a gene; V was cut back by 5 bases and J by 4 bases. The CDR3 sequence: CASSPRDRSPNQPQHF. In DNA, the CDR3 is TGTGCCAGCAGCCCGCGGGACAGGAGCCCTAATCAGCCCCAGCATTTT.

As regards this clone: One junction end disagrees with the germline gene, perhaps due to a read error. The chain has TRBV5-1 and TRBJ1-4; D unresolved. CDR1 and CDR2 from the germline V gene are SGHRS and YFSETQ. This CDR3 has 13 residues. CDR3 coding DNA: TGCACCAGCAAAGAGGAGGTGGATGAAAAACTGTTTTTT. Protein sequence: CTSKEEVDEKLFF.

V is TRBV7-3 and J is TRBJ1-1; tentatively, D is TRBD1 (5 bases). The ends were cut back, 5 bases at V and 2 bases at J, with 9 bases in the middle. Per the germline V gene, CDR1 is SGHTA and CDR2 is FQGTGA. This CDR3 region has 13 residues. The CDR3 sequence: CASSRRGNTEAFF. The CDR3 DNA reads as TGTGCCAGCAGCCGAAGGGGAAACACTGAAGCTTTCTTT.

The gene calls are TRBV7-8 and TRBJ1-5, with D possibly TRBD1 on 6 matching bases. The CDR3 is 15 amino acids. The V end lost 3 bases, the J end lost 5 bases, and 14 bases lay between the germline ends. Germline V gives CDR1 SGHVS, CDR2 FQNEAQ. In DNA form, the CDR3 reads TGTGCCAGCAGCTTGAACAGGGCTTTCGATCAGCCCCAGCATTTT. Translating it yields CASSLNRAFDQPQHF. Based on the CDR3 plus reference TRBV7-8 and TRBJ1-5, the full variable domain is GAGVSQSPRYKVAKRGQDVALRCDPISGHVSLFWYQQALGQGPEFLTYFQNEAQLDKSGLPSDRFFAERPEGSVSTLKIQRTQQEDSAVYLCASSLNRAFDQPQHFGDGTRLSIL.

The chain recombines TRBV5-1 with TRBJ2-6; a possible D gene is TRBD2 (6 bases). V dropped 4 bases and J dropped 1 base, with 12 bases sitting between them. The CDR3 is 16 residues long. Germline assignment: CDR1 SGHRS and CDR2 YFSETQ. DNA for the CDR3: TGCGCCAGCAGCCTACCCGGGGGTTCTGGGGCCAACGTCCTGACTTTC. Its protein product is CASSLPGGSGANVLTF. Full variable domain (remainder filled in from reference TRBV5-1 and TRBJ2-6): KAGVTQTPRYLIKTRGQQVTLSCSPISGHRSVSWYQQTPGQGLQFLFEYFSETQRNKGNFPGRFSGRQFSNSRSEMNVSTLELGDSALYLCASSLPGGSGANVLTFGAGSRLTVL.

This rearrangement joins TRBV15 to TRBJ2-1; 11 nucleotides match TRBD2. CDR1 and CDR2 from the germline V gene are LNHNV and YYDKDF (reference sequence). V gave up 1 base and J gave up 5 bases; unmatched junction bases: 1. This CDR3 has 15 amino acids. The DNA of the CDR3 is TGTGCCACCAGCAGAGGGGGACTAGCGGACAATGAGCAGTTCTTC. This codes for CATSRGGLADNEQFF.

J is TRBJ1-2 and V is TRBV5-1; D ambiguous. Trimming cost V 4 bases and J 2 bases, with 12 bases left between them. Germline CDR1 is SGHRS and CDR2 is YFSETQ. The CDR3 loop spans 14 amino acids. The CDR3: CASSEPSANYGYTF. DNA for the CDR3: TGCGCCAGCAGCGAACCATCCGCGAACTATGGCTACACCTTC.

There are a few counts of this clone. The V call is TRBV7-2, the J call TRBJ2-5, with 10 positions matching TRBD2. Germline V gives CDR1 SGHTA, CDR2 FQGNSA. This CDR3 has 16 residues. The J segment lost 0 bases and the V segment lost 5 bases, leaving 6 bases of the junction unmatched. CDR3 DNA sequence: TGTGCCAGCAGCGGGCGACTAGCGGGCTACCAAGAGACCCAGTACTTC. Residues: CASSGRLAGYQETQYF.

The chain combines TRBV7-2 with TRBJ2-7; 9 bases align to TRBD1. V was clipped by 3 bases and J by 0 bases; unmatched bases: 3. The CDR3 is 15 amino acids. Germline CDR1 and CDR2: SGHTA and FQGNSA. The CDR3 region is CASSFSGQGSYEQYF. Here the CDR3 DNA reads TGTGCCAGCAGCTTCTCGGGACAGGGCTCCTACGAGCAGTACTTC.

In regard to this clone: This same CDR3 is encoded by further DNA sequences in the sample. DNA for the CDR3: TGTGCCAGCAGCTTGGCCGGGAACTATGGCTACACCTTC. It codes for CASSLAGNYGYTF. The rearrangement joins TRBV5-5 to TRBJ1-2; D is ambiguous. Per the germline V gene, CDR1 is SGHKS and CDR2 is YYEKEE (reference sequence). The V end was cut by 0 bases, the J end by 2 bases, with 5 bases between. The CDR3 consists of 13 residues.

This clone has just one count. The chain couples TRBV4-1 to TRBJ2-5; 7 bases fit TRBD1. TRBJ2-7 matches the DNA end more closely, so the J call is doubtful. This CDR3 has 15 amino acids. In germline, CDR1 is MGHRA, CDR2 YSYEKL. CDR3 sequence reads: CASSPLTGISREQYF. The CDR3, as DNA: TGCGCCAGCAGCCCCCTGACAGGGATATCACGCGAGCAGTACTTC.

This clone was detected a few times. The CDR3 region is CASSMTGVLNTEAFF. In DNA form, the CDR3 reads TGTGCCAGCAGCATGACAGGGGTACTGAACACTGAAGCTTTCTTT. This chain connects TRBV5-6 to TRBJ1-1; 8 bases line up with TRBD1. This CDR3 region has 15 residues. The germline gives CDR1 SGHDT, CDR2 YYEEEE. Losses at the gene ends were 4 bases for V and 0 bases for J; bases not matched to a gene: 5. The full variable domain, with the rest looked up from reference TRBV5-6 and TRBJ1-1, is DAGVTQSPTHLIKTRGQQVTLRCSPKSGHDTVSWYQQALGQGPQFIFQYYEEEERQRGNFPDRFSGHQFPNYSSELNVNALLLGDSALYLCASSMTGVLNTEAFFGQGTRLTVV.

This clone has a single count. The identical CDR3 is also encoded by other nucleotide sequences in the sample. The chain couples TRBV5-1 to TRBJ1-2; a possible D gene is TRBD1 (5 bases). The V gene's germline CDR1 is SGHRS and CDR2 YFSETQ. The V and J ends lost 4 bases and 3 bases respectively, with 10 bases between them. The CDR3 sequence is 13 residues long. The CDR3 loop reads CASSQGGDYGYTF. The CDR3 DNA reads TGCGCCAGCAGCCAAGGAGGGGACTATGGCTACACCTTC. The variable domain in full, with the rest retrieved from reference TRBV5-1 and TRBJ1-2, is KAGVTQTPRYLIKTRGQQVTLSCSPISGHRSVSWYQQTPGQGLQFLFEYFSETQRNKGNFPGRFSGRQFSNSRSEMNVSTLELGDSALYLCASSQGGDYGYTFGSGTRLTVV.

This rearrangement joins TRBV7-2 to TRBJ1-6, with 7 bases aligning to TRBD1. Germline V gene lookup returns CDR1 SGHTA and CDR2 FQGNSA. CDR3 length: 15 amino acids. After removal of 2 bases from V and 3 bases from J, the junction contained 1 base not matched to a gene. CDR3 coding DNA: TGTGCCAGCAGCTTATCAGGGGGCTATAATTCACCCCTCCACTTT. This sequence encodes CASSLSGGYNSPLHF.

The gene calls are TRBV5-4 and TRBJ1-2, with TRBD1 matching 8 bases. Germline CDR1 reads SGHNT; CDR2 reads YYREEE (reference sequence). V shed 4 bases, J shed 8 bases, and the junction held 7 bases outside the gene matches. The length of the CDR3 is 13 residues. Here the CDR3 reads CASSLDRVKGYTF. DNA for the CDR3: TGTGCCAGCAGCCTGGACAGGGTAAAGGGCTACACCTTC.

This clone was detected only a few times. The chain links TRBV29-1 to TRBJ2-1; 10 bases agree with TRBD2. CDR1 and CDR2 from the germline V gene are SQVTM and ANQGSEA. After removal of 1 base from V and 7 bases from J, the junction contained 7 bases not matched to a gene. This CDR3 spans 15 amino acids. In DNA form, the CDR3 reads TGCAGCGTTGAAGTTGGACTAGCGGTAGGGAATGAGCAGTTCTTC. Translation gives CSVEVGLAVGNEQFF.